The source of this TCR beta chain is a study of Graves' ophthalmopathy and Graves' hyperthyroidism. Across the whole study: Calling hyperthyroidism stable required that no ophthalmopathy show up within 18 months of follow-up. Study-wide results and limits: Blood repertoires reportedly contained most expanded thyroid clonotypes above 0.001 frequency. Distinction of ophthalmopathy from stable hyperthyroidism by a 13-signature model reached almost 90% sensitivity and approximately 81% specificity.

Hyperthyroidism in these 18- to 65-year-old patients was newly diagnosed, lasting under 2 months. This CDR3 region has 12 residues. The ends were cut back, 4 bases at V and 8 bases at J, with 11 bases in the middle. CDR1 ENHRY and CDR2 SYGVKD come from the germline V gene. Amplification targeted the TCR beta CDR3 regions, with RNA transcripts as the source material. The first round was an RT-PCR with HTBI primers, and the second round was a multiplex PCR. TCRdb processed the multiplex PCR reads anew with MiXCR; each CDR3 protein has one entry. The table includes approximately 1.2 million distinct CDR3 sequences, approximately 35% detected once. This clonotype was recorded many times. Its antigen remains unidentified.

Sequenced input: peripheral blood or thyroid tissue (not recorded which). The chain is built from TRBV10-3 and TRBJ1-2; no clear D gene. The source of this sequence is an adult man with Graves' hyperthyroidism. The CDR3 DNA is TGTGCCATCAGTGTAGGATCGGACGGCTACACCTTC. It yields the protein CAISVGSDGYTF.